This paragraph reports one T cell receptor (beta chain). Its antigen is as yet unknown. The junction and the germline gene differ at one end; a read error may be behind it. TCRbeta libraries were built with three rounds of nested PCR, modified from ARM-PCR. TCRdb called the multiplex PCR reads again in MiXCR, with one record for every CDR3 protein. Of about 75,000 distinct CDR3 sequences listed, over 75% are singletons. This entry belongs to a study of tumor and adjacent non-tumor tissue in lung cancer. Turning to the study itself: Patients comprised some eleven adenocarcinoma, a couple of squamous cell carcinoma and 1 small cell lung cancer.

CDR1 is SGHAT and CDR2 is FQDESV in the germline V gene (reference sequence). The CDR3 covers 14 residues. Broader study findings: Tumor repertoires had a smaller top 100 clone share than normal lung.

No cell sorting was done before RNA was extracted from the tissue. Chemotherapy-naive patients with new lung cancer underwent thoracic surgery in China, August–late 2014. The clonotype was recovered from a woman between 50 and 59 years old with non-small cell lung cancer. This sequence joins TRBV11-1 and TRBJ2-5, with TRBD1 matching 8 bases. The sequencing sample was made of lung tumor tissue. Here the CDR3 DNA reads TGTGCCAGCAGCCCGGGACAGGATGTAGAGACCCAGCACTTC. Protein sequence: CASSPGQDVETQHF.